The clone carrying this TCR beta chain was detected many times. The CDR3 length is 16 residues. Germline lookup yields CDR1 LGHNT and CDR2 FRNRAP. V lost 7 bases, J lost 3 bases, and 21 bases lay in between. The data originate from a study of T-cell reconstitution after alpha-beta-depleted transplantation in children. Using unique molecular identifiers, the investigators prepared the TCRbeta library. One entry per CDR3 protein results from TCRdb running MiXCR on the PCR reads. The table records 60,000 to 70,000 distinct CDR3 sequences, roughly 4.9% of them present only once. The sequenced sample was PBMCs, mostly from graft donor cells, obtained 180 days after TCRalphabeta/CD19-depleted stem cell transplant. The sequence came from a boy under three years old who had a stem cell transplant for acute myeloid leukemia, so the T cells may come from the graft donor. The chain recombines TRBV12-5 with TRBJ1-1, with a tentative D call TRBD1 (6 bases). CDR3 nucleotide sequence: TGTGCTAGTGCCTCCGTTACAGGGACCCTTGACACTGAAGCTTTCTTT. Residues: CASASVTGTLDTEAFF.